This T cell receptor (beta chain) came from a study of neurological immune-mediated disorders. The CDR3 is 13 amino acids. The germline V gene has CDR1 MNHNY and CDR2 SVGAGI (reference sequence). Time point in this sample: technical triplicate 2. cDNA was made by 5'RACE with 10-nucleotide random UMIs. MiXCR was run by TCRdb on the 5' RACE reads, yielding one entry per CDR3 protein. The sample carries about 32,000 distinct CDR3 sequences, approximately 12% recorded once. General study findings and limits: In HTLV-1-associated myelopathy, TCR clonal expansion was greatest, whereas multiple sclerosis had the least, falling below healthy controls.

Concerning this clonotype itself: The antigen is not known.

This chain joins TRBV6-6 and TRBJ2-3; 10 bases align to TRBD2. The specimen sequenced was CD4+ T cells from blood. The clonotype comes from a female donor with HTLV-1-associated myelopathy (HAM/TSP). CDR3 sequence: CDNIAGGSDTQYF. The DNA of the CDR3 is TGTGACAACATAGCGGGGGGTTCAGATACGCAGTATTTT.